These 29 T cell receptor beta chains came from one sample sequenced in a study of cytomegalovirus exposure and HLA in healthy donors. This PCR relied on a set of 60 Vbeta primers and 13 Jbeta primers. TCRdb keeps only in-frame clones here, not all; method: immunoSEQ multiplex PCR. The table includes tens of thousands of clones, 75% to 85% detected once. Sequenced sample: PBMCs. These receptors originate from a woman between 25 and 40 years old in good health and CMV-seronegative.

V and J are TRBV7-9 and TRBJ2-1, with TRBD1 as a possible D gene (6 bases). The CDR3 has 15 amino acids. V was pared by 2 bases and J by 6 bases, with 14 bases between. Germline CDR1 is SEHNR and CDR2 is FQNEAQ (reference sequence). This chain's CDR3 is CASSLLQGLGNEQFF. In DNA form, the CDR3 reads TGTGCCAGCAGCTTACTGCAGGGGCTAGGCAATGAGCAGTTCTTC. Combining the CDR3 with reference TRBV7-9 and TRBJ2-1 gives the whole variable domain DTGVSQNPRHKITKRGQNVTFRCDPISEHNRLYWYRQTLGQGPEFLTYFQNEAQLEKSRLLSDRFSAERPKGSFSTLEIQRTEQGDSAMYLCASSLLQGLGNEQFFGPGTRLTVL.

The rearrangement joins TRBV11-2 to TRBJ2-7, with 7 positions matching TRBD1. This CDR3 comprises 16 residues. Germline V gene lookup returns CDR1 SGHAT and CDR2 FQNNGV. The junction had 10 bases not matched to a gene; V was cut back by 3 bases and J by 2 bases. The chain's CDR3 is CASSLGRGTSAYEQYF. The CDR3, as DNA: TGTGCCAGCAGCTTGGGCAGGGGGACATCCGCCTACGAGCAGTACTTC.

This clone was detected only once. The chain has TRBV27 and TRBJ2-2; a weak D match, TRBD2 (6 bases). V lost 5 bases and J 6 bases, leaving 19 bases between the germline ends. CDR3 length equals 16 residues. Germline assignment: CDR1 MNHEY and CDR2 SMNVEV (reference sequence). CDR3 loop: CASSIRGLLNAGELFF. DNA of the CDR3: TGTGCCAGCAGTATCCGGGGACTCCTTAATGCCGGGGAGCTGTTTTTT.

This chain links TRBV10-3 with TRBJ2-1, with 14 positions matching TRBD2. This CDR3 spans 16 amino acids. From germline, CDR1 is ENHRY and CDR2 SYGVKD. J lost 13 bases, V lost 10 bases, and 18 bases had no gene match. The CDR3 sequence: CATGKTSGRASTTQFF. The DNA for the CDR3 is TGTGCCACCGGGAAGACTAGCGGGAGGGCCAGTACCACCCAGTTCTTC.

V is TRBV18 and J is TRBJ2-7; 8 nucleotides line up with TRBD2. This CDR3 is 16 amino acids long. J gave up 0 bases and V 3 bases, and 7 bases lay outside the gene matches. Per germline, CDR1 KGHSH and CDR2 LQKENI. This chain's CDR3 is CASSPRSGGSSYEQYF. The CDR3 DNA is TGTGCCAGCTCACCCCGTTCGGGGGGGAGCTCCTACGAGCAGTACTTC.

J is TRBJ2-5 and V is TRBV28; 12 nucleotides match TRBD2. The CDR3 length is 15 residues. V lost 4 bases to trimming and J lost 6 bases; unmatched junction nucleotides: 6. From germline, CDR1 is MDHEN and CDR2 SYDVKM. The CDR3 region has the DNA TGTGCCAGCAGTTGGACTAGCGGGGCCCGTCAGACCCAGTACTTC. It specifies CASSWTSGARQTQYF.

The chain is built from TRBV7-9 and TRBJ2-7; the match to TRBD1 covers 7 bases. CDR3 length equals 15 residues. The V gene end was trimmed by 6 bases and the J gene end by 0 bases; junction bases not matched to a gene: 8. Germline V gives CDR1 SEHNR, CDR2 FQNEAQ (reference sequence). CDR3 nucleotide sequence: TGTGCCAGCAGTCGACAGGACAGGAGCTCCTACGAGCAGTACTTC. Its translation is CASSRQDRSSYEQYF.

This rearrangement joins TRBV2 to TRBJ2-1; D perhaps matches TRBD2 (6 bases). There are 12 residues in the CDR3. Trimming pared 7 bases from V and 12 bases from J, leaving 16 bases between. The germline V gene has CDR1 SNHLY and CDR2 FYNNEI. The CDR3 DNA reads TGTGCCAGCAACCGGGAGCAGCGCCTGCAGTTCTTC. Its protein is CASNREQRLQFF.

The rearrangement links TRBV5-1 to TRBJ1-2; tentatively, D is TRBD1 (6 bases). Trimming left V 3 bases short and J 3 bases short, with 15 bases between. CDR3 size: 15 residues. The germline gives CDR1 SGHRS, CDR2 YFSETQ. CDR3 in DNA: TGCGCCAGCAGCTCCCCTAACAGGGCCCACTATGGCTACACCTTC. As protein: CASSSPNRAHYGYTF.

The V call is TRBV18, the J call TRBJ1-4, with no clear D. Between the trimmed V and J ends, which lost 0 bases and 0 bases, there was a span of 2 bases. The CDR3 sequence is 14 residues long. Germline lookup yields CDR1 KGHSH and CDR2 LQKENI. For the CDR3, the DNA is TGTGCCAGCTCACCACCCTCAACTAATGAAAAACTGTTTTTT. Amino acids: CASSPPSTNEKLFF.

This clone was counted a single time. The chain combines TRBV10-3 with TRBJ2-1; 7 bases map to TRBD1. Germline values: CDR1 ENHRY, CDR2 SYGVKD. V trimming: 3 bases; J trimming: 6 bases; junction bases outside the gene matches: 14. The CDR3 contains 17 residues. The CDR3 DNA reads as TGTGCCATCAGTGATGGGGACAGAACAAAAACAATCAATGAGCAGTTCTTC. Its protein product is CAISDGDRTKTINEQFF.

This chain links TRBV4-2 with TRBJ2-3; unclear D gene. The CDR3 contains 15 residues. Germline V gene data show CDR1 as LGHNA and CDR2 as YNFKEQ. V lost 1 base to trimming and J lost 2 bases, with 10 bases between them. CDR3 residues: CASSQGNLVTDTQYF. The CDR3 nucleotides are TGTGCCAGCAGCCAAGGAAATCTAGTCACAGATACGCAGTATTTT.

The V call is TRBV7-6, the J call TRBJ2-1; TRBD2 agrees at 9 bases. The germline CDR1 and CDR2 sequences are SGHVS and FNYEAQ. The CDR3 consists of 16 residues. The V gene end was trimmed by 5 bases and the J gene end by 1 base; junction bases not matched to a gene: 6. The CDR3 DNA reads as TGTGCCAGCAGCAGTTTAGCGGGAGTGTCCTACAATGAGCAGTTCTTC. Translating it yields CASSSLAGVSYNEQFF. Supplemented by reference TRBV7-6 and TRBJ2-1, the full variable domain reads GAGVSQSPRYKVTKRGQDVALRCDPISGHVSLYWYRQALGQGPEFLTYFNYEAQQDKSGLPNDRFSAERPEGSISTLTIQRTEQRDSAMYRCASSSLAGVSYNEQFFGPGTRLTVL.

J is TRBJ2-5 and V is TRBV11-3; TRBD1 aligns across 8 bases. V lost 2 bases to trimming and J lost 3 bases; unmatched junction nucleotides: 8. The CDR3 is made up of 16 amino acids. Germline V gene lookup returns CDR1 SGHNT and CDR2 YENEEA. This CDR3 reads CASSLNRGLQKETQYF. The DNA for the CDR3 is TGTGCCAGCAGCTTAAACAGGGGGTTGCAAAAAGAGACCCAGTACTTC.

This chain joins TRBV5-1 and TRBJ2-3; no clear D gene. This CDR3 spans 16 amino acids. Trimming took 2 bases from V and 0 from J, leaving 13 bases between them. CDR1 is SGHRS, CDR2 YFSETQ, per germline. CDR3 residues: CASSFGFGPSTDTQYF. CDR3 DNA: TGCGCCAGCAGCTTCGGGTTTGGCCCTAGCACAGATACGCAGTATTTT.

The genes are TRBV11-2 and TRBJ2-1; D is unresolved. The CDR3 extends over 13 amino acids. Trimming left V 1 base short and J 5 bases short, with 6 bases between. The V gene's germline CDR1 is SGHAT and CDR2 FQNNGV. The CDR3 DNA sequence: TGTGCCAGCAGCTTAGGCAGGAACAATGAGCAGTTCTTC. It codes for CASSLGRNNEQFF. Supplemented by reference TRBV11-2 and TRBJ2-1, the full variable domain reads EAGVAQSPRYKIIEKRQSVAFWCNPISGHATLYWYQQILGQGPKLLIQFQNNGVVDDSQLPKDRFSAERLKGVDSTLKIQPAKLEDSAVYLCASSLGRNNEQFFGPGTRLTVL.

The chain combines TRBV7-2 with TRBJ2-2; no clear D. The V and J ends lost 2 bases and 0 bases respectively, with 13 bases between them. The CDR3 is made up of 17 amino acids. Germline loops: CDR1 SGHTA, CDR2 FQGNSA. This CDR3 reads CASSLFSARANTGELFF. CDR3 DNA: TGTGCCAGCAGCTTATTCTCCGCCCGGGCGAACACCGGGGAGCTGTTTTTT.

The gene calls are TRBV9 and TRBJ2-5; 9 nucleotides line up with TRBD1. The CDR3 runs to 15 residues. Germline lookup yields CDR1 SGDLS and CDR2 YYNGEE. V shed 0 bases and J 5 bases; nucleotides not matched to a gene: 5. In DNA form, the CDR3 reads TGTGCCAGCAGCGTAGCGGGGACAGGGCAGGAGACCCAGTACTTC. Translated, it gives CASSVAGTGQETQYF.

This chain links TRBV19 with TRBJ2-4, with 13 positions matching TRBD2. CDR1 is LNHDA, CDR2 SQIVND, per germline (reference sequence). This CDR3 has 19 residues. The trim removed 6 bases at V and 3 bases at J, leaving 14 bases unmatched. The CDR3 DNA follows: TGTGCCAGTAGGGGAATAAGACTAGCGGGAGGCCCTCGCAAAAACATTCAGTACTTC. Translating gives CASRGIRLAGGPRKNIQYF.

V usage is TRBV28 and J usage is TRBJ1-6, with TRBD1 as a possible D gene (5 bases). V shed 7 bases and J shed 9 bases, with 16 bases lying between them. The CDR3 totals 14 residues. The germline CDR1 and CDR2 sequences are MDHEN and SYDVKM. CDR3 sequence (DNA): TGTGCCAGCACCCCGCCGGGGGAAATTTCACCCCTCCACTTT. Translated, it gives CASTPPGEISPLHF.

The chain couples TRBV27 to TRBJ2-2, with TRBD1 identical over 7 bases. CDR1 and CDR2 from the germline V gene are MNHEY and SMNVEV (reference sequence). The V and J ends lost 8 bases and 4 bases, in that order; junction bases with no gene match: 16. CDR3 size: 17 residues. CDR3 loop: CASRGPQDRIFTGELFF. The CDR3 DNA reads as TGTGCCAGCCGCGGACCCCAGGACAGGATCTTCACCGGGGAGCTGTTTTTT.

This clone has a handful of counts. The V gene is TRBV4-2, the J gene TRBJ1-5; 11 positions agree with TRBD1. The CDR3 runs 16 residues. Germline-derived CDR1 and CDR2 are LGHNA and YNFKEQ. V shed 2 bases, J shed 5 bases, and the junction held 5 bases outside the gene matches. The CDR3 is CASSQREGQGDQPQHF. CDR3 nucleotides: TGTGCCAGCAGCCAAAGAGAGGGACAGGGGGATCAGCCCCAGCATTTT.

This clone was detected a few times. V and J are TRBV10-1 and TRBJ2-7; perhaps TRBD1 as D (6 bases). The V gene's germline CDR1 is WNHNN and CDR2 SYGVQD (reference sequence). Trimming stripped 5 bases from V and 0 bases from J, with 14 bases between. The CDR3 extends over 15 amino acids. In DNA, the CDR3 is TGCGCCAGCAGTCTAACAGGGCGATACTCCTACGAGCAGTACTTC. Translation: CASSLTGRYSYEQYF.

The chain recombines TRBV7-6 with TRBJ2-7; 10 bases match TRBD2. V shed 1 base and J 3 bases; nucleotides not matched to a gene: 9. There are 17 residues in the CDR3. CDR1 SGHVS and CDR2 FNYEAQ come from the germline V gene. CDR3 sequence reads: CASSLEAAGGPRYEQYF. The CDR3 DNA sequence: TGTGCCAGCAGCTTAGAGGCAGCGGGAGGGCCCCGCTACGAGCAGTACTTC.

V is TRBV7-6 and J is TRBJ1-1; TRBD1 matches 7 bases. The CDR3 covers 13 residues. J gave up 7 bases and V 5 bases, and 7 bases lay outside the gene matches. Germline-derived CDR1 and CDR2 are SGHVS and FNYEAQ. In DNA form, the CDR3 reads TGTGCCAGCAGCCTTACCGACAGGGATGAAGCTTTCTTT. As protein: CASSLTDRDEAFF.

This clone has more than one count but fewer than ten. The chain carries TRBV5-1 and TRBJ1-2; possibly TRBD1 for D (5 bases). With 3 bases removed from V and 6 bases from J, the gap between germline ends came to 15 bases. This CDR3 spans 14 amino acids. CDR1 is SGHRS and CDR2 is YFSETQ in the germline V gene. CDR3: CASSSWSGEDGYTF. The CDR3 DNA is TGCGCCAGCAGCTCGTGGTCGGGGGAGGATGGCTACACCTTC.

The chain links TRBV18 to TRBJ2-3; TRBD1 might be the D (8 bases). The germline gives CDR1 KGHSH, CDR2 LQKENI. Trimming left V 3 bases short and J 1 base short, with 23 bases between. This CDR3 has 19 amino acids. This chain's CDR3 is CASSPRTGSGKVGTDTQYF. In DNA, the CDR3 is TGTGCCAGCTCACCGCGGACAGGGAGCGGGAAAGTCGGCACAGATACGCAGTATTTT.

The gene calls are TRBV6-5 and TRBJ2-6; TRBD1 might be the D (5 bases). Germline V gives CDR1 MNHEY, CDR2 SVGAGI. V was pared by 5 bases and J by 5 bases, with 13 bases between. The CDR3 is made up of 15 amino acids. The CDR3 region is CASSVRVGRANVLTF. As DNA, the CDR3 is TGTGCCAGCAGTGTCAGGGTTGGGAGGGCCAACGTCCTGACTTTC.

About this clone: Its ends do not fully match the called genes, so a read error is possible. This chain connects TRBV7-9 to TRBJ2-7, with D perhaps matching TRBD1 (5 bases). Germline CDR1 is SEHNR and CDR2 is FQNEAQ (reference sequence). The CDR3 contains 13 residues. The CDR3 region has the DNA TGTTCCAGCAGCTCGGACAACCTTTACGAGCAGTACTTC. Protein: CSSSSDNLYEQYF.